Following are 12 T cell receptor beta chains from one sample sequenced in a study of T cell responses to AZD1222 COVID-19 vaccine. TCRdb's copy holds only in-frame clones and misses some; the assay was immunoSEQ multiplex PCR. Counted here are 90,000 to 120,000 clones, around 92% occurring once; the ten biggest clones make up 6.6%. The starting material was peripheral blood, obtained on day 0 of AZD1222 vaccination. Source of these receptors: an adult in good health.

The gene calls are TRBV9 and TRBJ1-3; 8 bases are a match to TRBD1. V dropped 3 bases and J dropped 3; count of bases not matched to a gene: 2. Germline CDR1 reads SGDLS; CDR2 reads YYNGEE. This CDR3 region has 14 residues. The CDR3 loop reads CASSATGGGNTIYF. CDR3 bases: TGTGCCAGCAGCGCCACAGGGGGTGGAAACACCATATATTTT.

This chain connects TRBV28 to TRBJ1-5; D is uncertain. V was pared by 3 bases and J by 6 bases, with 6 bases between. The CDR3 has 12 residues. Germline values: CDR1 MDHEN, CDR2 SYDVKM. The CDR3 region is CASSFPTQPQHF. DNA for the CDR3: TGTGCCAGCAGTTTCCCCACTCAGCCCCAGCATTTT.

The chain uses TRBV28 and TRBJ1-5; the match to TRBD1 covers 9 bases. There are 17 residues in the CDR3. The V and J ends lost 6 bases and 7 bases, in that order; junction bases with no gene match: 16. The germline V gene encodes CDR1 MDHEN and CDR2 SYDVKM. This CDR3 reads CASRSGAKGQGGQPQHF. CDR3 coding DNA: TGTGCCAGCAGGTCAGGAGCGAAGGGACAGGGAGGACAGCCCCAGCATTTT.

The CDR3 DNA sequence: TGCGCCAGCAGCCAAGACACACCGGGCTCTGGAAACACCATATATTTT. As protein: CASSQDTPGSGNTIYF. The chain links TRBV4-3 to TRBJ1-3, with D unclear. Germline V gene lookup returns CDR1 LGHNA and CDR2 YSLEER. With 0 bases removed from V and 0 bases from J, the gap between germline ends came to 9 bases. The CDR3 loop spans 16 amino acids.

The V call is TRBV27, the J call TRBJ1-5; D gene unclear. This CDR3 spans 12 amino acids. The germline gives CDR1 MNHEY, CDR2 SMNVEV (reference sequence). Deletions cut 6 bases from V and 7 bases from J, with 10 bases between. CDR3 region: CASSPRGQPQHF. The CDR3 nucleotides are TGTGCCAGCAGCCCCCGTGGGCAGCCCCAGCATTTT.

This clone was counted a single time. The chain carries TRBV28 and TRBJ1-1; D ambiguous. The germline V and J ends were trimmed by 5 bases and 3 bases, with 19 bases remaining between them. Germline lookup yields CDR1 MDHEN and CDR2 SYDVKM. The CDR3 runs 16 residues. The CDR3 region is CASSPPGSGFYTEAFF. In nucleotides, the CDR3 is TGTGCCAGCAGTCCCCCCGGATCAGGATTTTACACTGAAGCTTTCTTT.

CDR3 nucleotide sequence: TGTGCCAGCAGTTTACGGCGGGCCCCCGGCGGGGAGCTGTTTTTT. Its protein is CASSLRRAPGGELFF. This chain joins TRBV28 and TRBJ2-2, with D maybe TRBD2 (5 bases). This CDR3 has 15 amino acids. Trimming removed 2 bases from V and 7 bases from J, with 14 bases in between. Germline V gene sequence: CDR1 MDHEN, CDR2 SYDVKM.

This clone appeared once. The chain uses TRBV2 and TRBJ2-7; no reliable D call. This CDR3 has 11 amino acids. V dropped 5 bases and J dropped 4 bases, with 6 bases sitting between them. The V gene's germline CDR1 is SNHLY and CDR2 FYNNEI. This CDR3 reads CASSYSYEQYF. The DNA for the CDR3 is TGTGCCAGCAGTTACAGTTACGAGCAGTACTTC. The full variable domain, in which reference TRBV2 and TRBJ2-7 provide the parts outside the CDR3, is EPEVTQTPSHQVTQMGQEVILRCVPISNHLYFYWYRQILGQKVEFLVSFYNNEISEKSEIFDDQFSVERPDGSNFTLKIRSTKLEDSAMYFCASSYSYEQYFGPGTRLTVT.

V is TRBV28 and J is TRBJ1-3; D call uncertain. The CDR3 is 16 amino acids. V was shortened by 0 bases and J by 1 base, with 10 bases between the two germline ends. CDR1 is MDHEN and CDR2 is SYDVKM in the germline V gene. The CDR3 spells CASSLWDGGSGNTIYF. The CDR3 region has the DNA TGTGCCAGCAGTTTATGGGACGGAGGATCTGGAAACACCATATATTTT.

CDR3 protein: CASSAGQGARKAEKLFF. For the CDR3, the DNA is TGTGCCAGCAGCGCGGGACAGGGGGCCCGAAAGGCTGAAAAACTGTTTTTT. The chain employs TRBV5-4 and TRBJ1-4; TRBD1 matches at 12 bases. There are 17 residues in the CDR3. Germline V gives CDR1 SGHNT, CDR2 YYREEE (reference sequence). J lost 7 bases, V lost 4 bases, and 11 bases had no gene match.

This clone was counted a few times. The CDR3, as DNA: TGCGCCAGCAGCCAAGATAACGGGGCTGGGGCCAACGTCCTGACTTTC. It specifies CASSQDNGAGANVLTF. This chain joins TRBV4-3 and TRBJ2-6, with D tentatively TRBD2 (5 bases). CDR3 size: 16 residues. Germline loops: CDR1 LGHNA, CDR2 YSLEER. The germline V and J ends were trimmed by 0 bases and 2 bases, with 8 bases remaining between them.

The chain uses TRBV7-8 and TRBJ1-1; 8 bases map to TRBD1. The germline V gene has CDR1 SGHVS and CDR2 FQNEAQ. Trimming cost V 0 bases and J 7 bases; bases outside gene matches: 7. The CDR3 consists of 15 residues. In nucleotides, the CDR3 is TGTGCCAGCAGCTTAGCGGCGGACAGGGAATATGAAGCTTTCTTT. Translation gives CASSLAADREYEAFF.